This T cell receptor beta chain was captured in a study of cytomegalovirus exposure and HLA in healthy donors. Study-wide background: One earlier analysis, a look at around 170 million T cells, found some 100 million unique TCR beta sequences.

Deletions cut 9 bases from V and 3 bases from J, with 14 bases between. Germline V gives CDR1 SNHLY, CDR2 FYNNEI. There are 13 residues in the CDR3. As to this clone: What it recognizes is unknown.

Overall study results and limits: Per a later analysis, 18,000 or so TCR beta sequences showed association with HLA alleles at 0.05 false discovery rate. Rarity characterized most TCR sequences, yet some public TCRs appeared in many donors.

This PCR relied on a set of 60 Vbeta primers and 13 Jbeta primers. Profiling relied on immunoSEQ multiplex PCR, and the TCRdb table lists in-frame clones only, not all of them. This sample's clone table lists 170,000 or so clones. Sequenced sample: PBMCs. J is TRBJ1-2 and V is TRBV2; tentatively, D is TRBD1 (6 bases). This receptor was identified in a man aged 25-40 years in good health and CMV-seronegative. The CDR3 here is CARQETGYYGYTF. The CDR3 nucleotides read TGTGCCAGACAAGAAACAGGGTACTATGGCTACACCTTC.